Shown below are 25 T cell receptor beta chains from a single sample sequenced in a study of Ad26.COV2.S vaccination and SARS-CoV-2 variants. Stated treatment: around 19 received Ad26.COV2.S at low or high dose, single or two shots; roughly 5 received placebo; per-sample allocation not given. Each sample was drawn 63 days after the first injection (of vaccine or placebo). The method was immunoSEQ multiplex PCR; TCRdb's version includes in-frame clones alone and lacks a portion of them. The sample consists of about half a million clones, 80% to 90% of them appearing once. This material consisted of peripheral blood, taken in a trial of Ad26.COV2.S vaccine versus placebo. These receptor sequences come from a person aged 18 to 59 who received the Ad26.COV2.S COVID-19 vaccine or a placebo.

J is TRBJ2-1 and V is TRBV7-9; D may match TRBD1 or TRBD2 (6 bases each). Germline CDR1 SEHNR, CDR2 FQNEAQ (reference sequence). Deletions cut 5 bases from V and 3 bases from J, with 20 bases between. The CDR3 totals 17 residues. CDR3 sequence reads: CASSLGGGRGVYNEQFF. As DNA, the CDR3 is TGTGCCAGCAGCCTGGGGGGCGGACGGGGCGTCTACAATGAGCAGTTCTTC. The entire variable domain, with the rest obtained from reference TRBV7-9 and TRBJ2-1, is as follows: DTGVSQNPRHKITKRGQNVTFRCDPISEHNRLYWYRQTLGQGPEFLTYFQNEAQLEKSRLLSDRFSAERPKGSFSTLEIQRTEQGDSAMYLCASSLGGGRGVYNEQFFGPGTRLTVL.

This clone came up once. The V call is TRBV5-6, the J call TRBJ2-7; 8 nucleotides match TRBD1. CDR3 length: 15 residues. The V gene end was trimmed by 0 bases and the J gene end by 1 base; junction bases not matched to a gene: 3. Germline values: CDR1 SGHDT, CDR2 YYEEEE. CDR3 nucleotide sequence: TGTGCCAGCAGCTTGGTAAGACAGGGGTCCTACGAGCAGTACTTC. Translation: CASSLVRQGSYEQYF.

The chain couples TRBV4-2 to TRBJ1-2; 9 bases align to TRBD1. The J segment lost 1 base and the V segment lost 2 bases, leaving 11 bases of the junction unmatched. The CDR3 runs 18 residues. CDR1 is LGHNA and CDR2 is YNFKEQ in the germline V gene. The CDR3 DNA reads as TGTGCCAGCAGCCAACCCGGGGTCGGGACAGGGATTAACTATGGCTACACCTTC. It codes for CASSQPGVGTGINYGYTF.

CDR3 sequence reads: CASSGGGHEQFF. CDR3 bases: TGTGCCAGCTCAGGGGGGGGACATGAGCAGTTCTTC. The genes are TRBV27 and TRBJ2-1, with D perhaps given as TRBD1 or TRBD2 (7 bases each). Germline V gene data show CDR1 as MNHEY and CDR2 as SMNVEV (reference sequence). Trimming removed 8 bases at V and 8 bases at J, with 13 bases between. This CDR3 region has 12 residues.

This clone was picked up a small number of times. The chain has TRBV23-1 and TRBJ1-6, with a possible D match to TRBD1 (6 bases). TRBV23-1 is annotated as an ORF whose role is uncertain. CDR3 size: 18 residues. Trimming took off 4 bases at V and 9 bases at J, with 25 bases between the two ends. Here the CDR3 reads CASSPRGSYRVARSPLHF. The CDR3 region has the DNA TGCGCCAGCAGTCCGCGGGGATCATACAGGGTGGCGCGTTCACCCCTCCACTTT.

The chain employs TRBV6-6 and TRBJ1-6, with 7 bases matching TRBD1. J lost 7 bases, V lost 0 bases, and 3 bases had no gene match. CDR3 length: 15 amino acids. Germline V CDR1 and CDR2: MNHNY, SVGAGI (reference sequence). CDR3 loop: CASSYSGQTNSPLHF. The DNA of the CDR3 is TGTGCCAGCAGTTACTCGGGACAGACGAATTCACCCCTCCACTTT.

This clone showed up just once. The rearrangement uses TRBV4-1 and TRBJ2-5, with D hard to call. Between the trimmed V and J ends, which lost 3 bases and 9 bases, there was a span of 11 bases. Germline CDR1 MGHRA, CDR2 YSYEKL. The CDR3 runs to 12 residues. The CDR3 loop reads CASSHLQGAQYF. The CDR3, as DNA: TGCGCCAGCAGCCACCTACAAGGAGCCCAGTACTTC.

The rearrangement links TRBV28 to TRBJ1-3; the D is unclear. CDR3 size: 12 residues. Germline CDR1 MDHEN, CDR2 SYDVKM. Trimming took 8 bases from V and 4 from J, leaving 9 bases between them. CDR3 DNA: TGTGCCAGCCGGGAGGGAGGAAACACCATATATTTT. Translated: CASREGGNTIYF.

The chain links TRBV5-1 to TRBJ2-1, with 14 nucleotides matching TRBD2. The junction had 9 bases not matched to a gene; V was cut back by 4 bases and J by 9 bases. CDR3 length: 16 residues. Germline V lookup: CDR1 SGHRS, CDR2 YFSETQ. CDR3 amino acids: CASSHRTSGRNTEQFF. The CDR3 DNA reads as TGCGCCAGCAGCCACCGGACTAGCGGGAGGAACACTGAGCAGTTCTTC. Full variable domain (missing parts from reference TRBV5-1 and TRBJ2-1): KAGVTQTPRYLIKTRGQQVTLSCSPISGHRSVSWYQQTPGQGLQFLFEYFSETQRNKGNFPGRFSGRQFSNSRSEMNVSTLELGDSALYLCASSHRTSGRNTEQFFGPGTRLTVL.

The rearrangement links TRBV7-2 to TRBJ1-1, with 7 bases aligning to TRBD1. CDR3 length: 16 residues. Germline assignment: CDR1 SGHTA and CDR2 FQGNSA. The V gene end was trimmed by 5 bases and the J gene end by 3 bases; junction bases not matched to a gene: 12. The CDR3 loop is CASSPLGQGGHTEAFF. CDR3 sequence (DNA): TGTGCCAGCAGCCCCTTAGGACAAGGGGGCCACACTGAAGCTTTCTTT. The full variable domain, with the rest looked up from reference TRBV7-2 and TRBJ1-1, is GAGVSQSPSNKVTEKGKDVELRCDPISGHTALYWYRQSLGQGLEFLIYFQGNSAPDKSGLPSDRFSAERTGGSVSTLTIQRTQQEDSAVYLCASSPLGQGGHTEAFFGQGTRLTVV.

The chain links TRBV19 to TRBJ1-1; possibly TRBD1 for D (5 bases). Germline V CDR1 and CDR2: LNHDA, SQIVND (reference sequence). Trimming took off 4 bases at V and 4 bases at J, with 16 bases between the two ends. This CDR3 has 15 amino acids. CDR3 sequence: CASSSREGFGTEAFF. CDR3 DNA sequence: TGTGCCAGTAGTAGCAGGGAGGGGTTTGGCACTGAAGCTTTCTTT.

This chain uses TRBV5-1 with TRBJ2-3; TRBD1 matches 9 bases. J gave up 3 bases and V 4 bases, and 12 bases lay outside the gene matches. Germline V gene data show CDR1 as SGHRS and CDR2 as YFSETQ. The CDR3 has 17 amino acids. CDR3 residues: CASSRKTDGTGTDTQYF. DNA for the CDR3: TGCGCCAGCAGCCGTAAAACCGACGGGACAGGGACAGATACGCAGTATTTT.

The V and J genes are TRBV28 and TRBJ2-7; 9 bases map to TRBD2. Germline V CDR1 and CDR2: MDHEN, SYDVKM. V gave up 6 bases and J gave up 2 bases; unmatched junction bases: 5. This CDR3 has 14 residues. For the CDR3, the DNA is TGTGCCAGCAGACGAGCGGGAGGTCCCTACGAGCAGTACTTC. This sequence encodes CASRRAGGPYEQYF.

This clone was seen only a few times. V and J are TRBV7-3 and TRBJ1-1; 7 bases map to TRBD1. Per germline, CDR1 SGHTA and CDR2 FQGTGA. Trimming removed 5 bases from V and 0 bases from J; junction bases left unmatched: 12. The CDR3 sequence is 17 residues long. As DNA, the CDR3 is TGTGCCAGCAGCCCCCACGGGACAGCACCCTTGAACACTGAAGCTTTCTTT. Translating gives CASSPHGTAPLNTEAFF. The entire variable domain, with the rest obtained from reference TRBV7-3 and TRBJ1-1, is as follows: GAGVSQTPSNKVTEKGKYVELRCDPISGHTALYWYRQSLGQGPEFLIYFQGTGAADDSGLPNDRFFAVRPEGSVSTLKIQRTERGDSAVYLCASSPHGTAPLNTEAFFGQGTRLTVV.

The rearrangement uses TRBV11-2 and TRBJ1-4, with D perhaps TRBD1 (5 bases). This CDR3 contains 15 residues. Germline V CDR1 and CDR2: SGHAT, FQNNGV. The V and J ends lost 4 bases and 7 bases respectively, with 16 bases between them. The CDR3 DNA follows: TGTGCCAGCAGCTCACCACGGGGTGGGGGTGAAAAACTGTTTTTT. It yields the protein CASSSPRGGGEKLFF.

The V gene is TRBV14, the J gene TRBJ2-1; 9 bases line up with TRBD1. V shed 2 bases, J shed 3 bases, and the junction held 2 bases outside the gene matches. This CDR3 has 15 amino acids. CDR1 is SGHDN and CDR2 is FVKESK in the germline V gene. The CDR3 sequence: CASSQRGQGYNEQFF. CDR3 nucleotides: TGTGCCAGCAGCCAAAGGGGACAGGGCTACAATGAGCAGTTCTTC.

In DNA form, the CDR3 reads TGTGCCAGCAGCGTAGGGGGGCTAGCGGGCGAGCAGTACTTC. Translation gives CASSVGGLAGEQYF. The chain carries TRBV9 and TRBJ2-7, with 8 positions matching TRBD2. The CDR3 totals 14 residues. V was pared by 0 bases and J by 6 bases, with 5 bases of the junction left unmatched. Germline loops: CDR1 SGDLS, CDR2 YYNGEE.

The chain has TRBV15 and TRBJ2-7; the match to TRBD2 covers 8 bases. V lost 4 bases and J lost 2; bases outside the gene matches: 4. The CDR3 is 14 amino acids. Germline assignment: CDR1 LNHNV and CDR2 YYDKDF (reference sequence). The CDR3 spells CATSKSSGPYEQYF. The CDR3 DNA sequence: TGTGCCACCAGCAAATCTAGCGGGCCCTACGAGCAGTACTTC.

The rearrangement uses TRBV10-3 and TRBJ1-6, with a possible D match to TRBD1 (6 bases). The V gene's germline CDR1 is ENHRY and CDR2 SYGVKD. This CDR3 comprises 15 residues. Deletions cut 2 bases from V and 8 bases from J, with 13 bases between. Here the CDR3 reads CAISETGWTDSPLHF. CDR3 nucleotides: TGTGCCATCAGTGAGACAGGGTGGACTGATTCACCCCTCCACTTT.

The chain joins TRBV19 to TRBJ1-5; 7 nucleotides align to TRBD1. J gave up 7 bases and V 4 bases, and 7 bases lay outside the gene matches. The germline V gene encodes CDR1 LNHDA and CDR2 SQIVND (reference sequence). The CDR3 has 14 amino acids. The CDR3 sequence: CASSTGQAGQPQHF. CDR3 coding DNA: TGTGCCAGTAGTACCGGACAGGCGGGGCAGCCCCAGCATTTT.

This chain links TRBV7-2 with TRBJ1-3; D gene uncertain. CDR1 and CDR2 (germline): SGHTA, FQGNSA. The V end lost 9 bases, the J end lost 3 bases, and 21 bases lay between the germline ends. CDR3 length: 16 residues. CDR3 nucleotide sequence: TGTGCCAGTTCCCGGAGAGGTACAACGGGTGGAAACACCATATATTTT. Translating it yields CASSRRGTTGGNTIYF.

This clone was observed a single time. This chain joins TRBV11-2 and TRBJ2-1; 12 bases are shared with TRBD2. CDR3 length: 15 residues. The ends lost 3 bases at V and 6 bases at J; junction bases unmatched: 3. The germline V gene has CDR1 SGHAT and CDR2 FQNNGV. CDR3 nucleotide sequence: TGTGCCAGCAGCTTGGGACTAGCGGGCAGCAATGAGCAGTTCTTC. Translation gives CASSLGLAGSNEQFF.

This chain joins TRBV6-6 and TRBJ2-7; 9 bases are shared with TRBD2. Per the germline V gene, CDR1 is MNHNY and CDR2 is SVGAGI (reference sequence). The CDR3 contains 16 residues. With 2 bases clipped from V and 4 bases from J, the junction kept 9 bases outside the gene matches. The CDR3, as DNA: TGTGCCAGCAGTTACGGAGTAGCGGGAGCGTCGTACGAGCAGTACTTC. Its protein product is CASSYGVAGASYEQYF.

The rearrangement links TRBV12-3 or TRBV12-4 to TRBJ2-4, with TRBD1 matching over 8 bases. V shed 5 bases, J shed 16 bases, and the junction held 10 bases outside the gene matches. This CDR3 spans 12 amino acids. CDR3 DNA sequence: TGTGCCAGCAGTCTCCCTGGACAGGGATGCTACTTC. Its protein product is CASSLPGQGCYF.

The chain is built from TRBV19 and TRBJ2-3; D unclear. Per germline, CDR1 LNHDA and CDR2 SQIVND (reference sequence). Trimming took 5 bases from V and 1 from J, leaving 13 bases between them. This CDR3 region has 15 residues. The CDR3 spells CASSLATRGTDTQYF. CDR3 sequence (DNA): TGTGCCAGTAGTTTGGCGACCCGGGGCACAGATACGCAGTATTTT.